These T cell receptor beta chains were read from a single sample in a study of cytomegalovirus exposure and HLA in healthy donors. The table came from immunoSEQ multiplex PCR; TCRdb's copy has only in-frame clones and leaves some out. The repertoire includes approximately 59,000 clones, nearly 95% of them detected once, and about 5.4% sits in the top ten. Sequenced input: PBMCs. Receptors were obtained from a man between 18 and 35 years old in good health and CMV-seropositive. Each CDR3 is given with its conserved first and last residue. The order of the fields is J gene, V gene, D gene, clone size, CDR3 protein, CDR3 DNA. A D gene is named only where the DNA matches it firmly. The listing skips clone size in some rows; elsewhere it reads once, few, many or a size class.

j_gene: TRBJ2-1; v_gene: TRBV5-1; d_gene: -; abundance: -; CDR3aa: CASSLGQGSYNEQFF; CDR3nt: TGCGCCAGCAGCTTGGGCCAGGGGTCCTACAATGAGCAGTTCTTC
j_gene: TRBJ2-7; v_gene: TRBV21-1; d_gene: -; abundance: -; CDR3aa: CARTKLGQGQSYEQYF; CDR3nt: TGTGCCAGAACCAAATTGGGGCAGGGCCAATCCTACGAGCAGTACTTC
j_gene: TRBJ2-3; v_gene: TRBV29-1; d_gene: TRBD2; abundance: -; CDR3aa: CSVGLGLVSVNTQYF; CDR3nt: TGCAGCGTTGGGCTGGGACTAGTGTCAGTGAATACGCAGTATTTT
j_gene: TRBJ2-7; v_gene: TRBV5-1; d_gene: -; abundance: once; CDR3aa: CASSLQGYEQYF; CDR3nt: TGCGCCAGCAGCTTACAGGGCTACGAGCAGTACTTC
j_gene: TRBJ2-1; v_gene: TRBV6-4; d_gene: -; abundance: -; CDR3aa: CASSEALADYNEQFF; CDR3nt: TGTGCCAGCAGTGAAGCCCTAGCAGACTACAATGAGCAGTTCTTC
j_gene: TRBJ2-7; v_gene: TRBV5-5; d_gene: TRBD2; abundance: -; CDR3aa: CASSPGLAGGGEQYF; CDR3nt: TGTGCCAGCAGCCCGGGACTAGCGGGTGGGGGCGAGCAGTACTTC
j_gene: TRBJ2-6; v_gene: TRBV6-1; d_gene: -; abundance: -; CDR3aa: CASSEAGGANVLTF; CDR3nt: TGTGCCAGCAGTGAGGCGGGGGGGGCCAACGTCCTGACTTTC
j_gene: TRBJ2-5; v_gene: TRBV18; d_gene: -; abundance: -; CDR3aa: CASSPTGGRETQYF; CDR3nt: TGTGCCAGCTCACCGACAGGTGGCCGGGAGACCCAGTACTTC
j_gene: TRBJ1-1; v_gene: TRBV7-9; d_gene: -; abundance: -; CDR3aa: CASSLAGRDTEAFF; CDR3nt: TGTGCCAGCAGCTTAGCAGGGAGGGACACTGAAGCTTTCTTT
j_gene: TRBJ1-1; v_gene: TRBV7-9; d_gene: TRBD1; abundance: -; CDR3aa: CASSLGQGAEAFF; CDR3nt: TGTGCCAGCAGCTTAGGACAGGGCGCTGAAGCTTTCTTT
j_gene: TRBJ1-1; v_gene: TRBV5-1; d_gene: -; abundance: few; CDR3aa: CASSLSWSRDTEAFF; CDR3nt: TGCGCCAGCAGCTTGTCTTGGAGTCGGGACACTGAAGCTTTCTTT
j_gene: TRBJ1-5; v_gene: TRBV4-2; d_gene: -; abundance: -; CDR3aa: CASSQELAGSQPQHF; CDR3nt: TGTGCCAGCAGCCAAGAATTGGCGGGGTCACAGCCCCAGCATTTT
j_gene: TRBJ2-1; v_gene: TRBV7-3; d_gene: -; abundance: -; CDR3aa: CASSLLAGAHEQFF; CDR3nt: TGTGCCAGCAGCTTACTGGCGGGCGCCCATGAGCAGTTCTTC
j_gene: TRBJ2-3; v_gene: TRBV9; d_gene: -; abundance: -; CDR3aa: CASSSEGAVADTQYF; CDR3nt: TGTGCCAGCAGCTCAGAGGGTGCGGTCGCAGATACGCAGTATTTT
j_gene: TRBJ2-5; v_gene: TRBV27; d_gene: TRBD1; abundance: -; CDR3aa: CASSTTGVLTGETQYF; CDR3nt: TGTGCCAGCAGTACGACAGGGGTCCTTACCGGGGAGACCCAGTACTTC
j_gene: TRBJ2-7; v_gene: TRBV6-1; d_gene: TRBD1; abundance: -; CDR3aa: CASSQGTGGTYEQYF; CDR3nt: TGTGCCAGCAGTCAAGGGACAGGGGGAACCTACGAGCAGTACTTC
j_gene: TRBJ2-5; v_gene: TRBV29-1; d_gene: TRBD2; abundance: -; CDR3aa: CSVELGLAGGLMETQYF; CDR3nt: TGCAGCGTTGAACTAGGACTAGCGGGAGGGTTGATGGAGACCCAGTACTTC
j_gene: TRBJ1-3; v_gene: TRBV7-2; d_gene: -; abundance: -; CDR3aa: CASSLASVAGNTIYF; CDR3nt: TGTGCCAGCAGCTTAGCGAGCGTTGCTGGAAACACCATATATTTT
j_gene: TRBJ2-3; v_gene: TRBV6-5; d_gene: TRBD2; abundance: -; CDR3aa: CASSYWGGRSTDTQYF; CDR3nt: TGTGCCAGCAGTTACTGGGGGGGTAGGAGCACAGATACGCAGTATTTT
j_gene: TRBJ2-1; v_gene: TRBV7-3; d_gene: -; abundance: once; CDR3aa: CASSLGLYNEQFF; CDR3nt: TGTGCCAGCAGCCTGGGACTTTACAATGAGCAGTTCTTC
j_gene: TRBJ2-7; v_gene: TRBV29-1; d_gene: TRBD1; abundance: -; CDR3aa: CSVGQGAQAIYEQYF; CDR3nt: TGCAGCGTTGGACAGGGCGCGCAGGCGATCTACGAGCAGTACTTC
j_gene: TRBJ2-7; v_gene: TRBV9; d_gene: TRBD1; abundance: -; CDR3aa: CASSEGTGVHEQYF; CDR3nt: TGTGCCAGCAGCGAGGGGACAGGGGTCCACGAGCAGTACTTC
j_gene: TRBJ1-2; v_gene: TRBV14; d_gene: -; abundance: -; CDR3aa: CASSYRDWDGYTF; CDR3nt: TGTGCCAGCAGTTACAGGGATTGGGATGGCTACACCTTC
j_gene: TRBJ1-1; v_gene: TRBV10-1; d_gene: -; abundance: -; CDR3aa: CASSADSSTEAFF; CDR3nt: TGCGCCAGCAGTGCGGACAGTTCCACTGAAGCTTTCTTT